These T cell receptor beta chains were read from a single sample in a study of T cells in Graves' hyperthyroidism and ophthalmopathy. Using its own MiXCR run on the multiplex PCR reads, TCRdb lists one record per CDR3 protein. The table lists 500,000 to 600,000 distinct CDR3 sequences, around 15% of them singletons, with 15% to 20% in the top ten. Source material: blood. The receptors stem from a woman under 30 with Graves' hyperthyroidism. Both conserved end residues are part of each CDR3. Each record gives: J gene, V gene, D gene, clone size, CDR3 protein, CDR3 DNA. The D gene is left open where the match is weak. Size values are once, few and many counts, or a class for expanded clones, and some rows have none.

TRBJ1-5	TRBV4-2	-	few	CASSQDDGASNQPQHF	TGTGCCAGCAGCCAAGATGACGGGGCGTCCAATCAGCCCCAGCATTTT
TRBJ2-3	TRBV20-1	-	many	CSARDQLAGLGDTQYF	TGCAGTGCTAGAGATCAATTGGCGGGGTTGGGAGATACGCAGTATTTT
TRBJ2-5	TRBV18	TRBD2	-	CASMTSGKETQYF	TGTGCCAGCATGACTAGCGGCAAAGAGACCCAGTACTTC
TRBJ1-5	TRBV18	-	many	CASSRQGQPQHF	TGTGCCAGCTCACGCCAGGGTCAGCCCCAGCATTTT
TRBJ1-1	TRBV2	-	-	CASRSRLMNTEAFF	TGTGCCAGCAGATCACGGCTTATGAACACTGAAGCTTTCTTT
TRBJ2-1	TRBV12-3/TRBV12-4	TRBD2	-	CASGTSVGSYNEQFF	TGTGCCTCCGGGACTAGCGTCGGCTCCTACAATGAGCAGTTCTTC
TRBJ1-1	TRBV12-3/TRBV12-4	-	-	CASSRSFGGNAEAFF	TGTGCCAGCAGCCGAAGCTTTGGGGGGAACGCTGAAGCTTTCTTT
TRBJ2-1	TRBV18	-	few	CASSPLGRPPGYNEQFF	TGTGCCAGCTCACCACTGGGCAGGCCGCCGGGCTACAATGAGCAGTTCTTC
TRBJ2-3	TRBV20-1	-	many	CSVSGTTDTQYF	TGCAGTGTTTCGGGGACCACAGATACGCAGTATTTT
TRBJ2-1	TRBV19	TRBD2	-	CASSIRASGGANEQFF	TGTGCCAGTAGTATAAGGGCTAGCGGGGGGGCCAATGAGCAGTTCTTC
TRBJ2-1	TRBV3-1	TRBD2	few	CASSQERGAYNEQFF	TGTGCCAGCAGCCAAGAGCGGGGGGCCTACAATGAGCAGTTCTTC
TRBJ1-1	TRBV4-3	-	few	CASSQESTNTEAFF	TGCGCCAGCAGCCAAGAAAGCACGAACACTGAAGCTTTCTTT
TRBJ2-1	TRBV7-9	-	many	CASSLGLRNEQFF	TGTGCCAGCAGCTTAGGGTTAAGGAATGAGCAGTTCTTC
TRBJ1-2	TRBV20-1	-	many	CSALTGTANYGYTF	TGCAGTGCCTTGACCGGGACGGCAAACTATGGCTACACCTTC
TRBJ1-2	TRBV28	-	many	CASTTGGYNYGYTF	TGTGCCAGCACTACAGGAGGCTACAACTATGGCTACACCTTC
TRBJ1-5	TRBV7-3	TRBD1	many	CASSFTGGNQPQHF	TGTGCCAGCAGTTTCACAGGGGGTAATCAGCCCCAGCATTTT
TRBJ1-2	TRBV7-2	TRBD1	many	CASSSNLPGTENGYTF	TGTGCCAGCAGCTCGAACCTCCCCGGGACAGAAAATGGCTACACCTTC
TRBJ2-2	TRBV6-5	-	few	CASRKRHGANTGELFF	TGTGCCAGCAGGAAAAGACACGGAGCTAACACCGGGGAGCTGTTTTTT
TRBJ2-5	TRBV7-2	-	many	CASSLQGRETQYF	TGTGCCAGCAGCTTACAGGGTCGGGAGACCCAGTACTTC
TRBJ1-1	TRBV3-1	TRBD1	few	CASSARQGLNTEAFF	TGTGCCAGCAGCGCCAGACAGGGCTTGAACACTGAAGCTTTCTTT
TRBJ2-7	TRBV27	-	few	CASSLSQGNSYEQYF	TGTGCCAGCAGTTTATCGCAGGGGAACTCCTACGAGCAGTACTTC
TRBJ2-3	TRBV6-5	-	few	CASSNIDTQYF	TGTGCCAGCAGTAACATCGATACGCAGTATTTT
TRBJ1-1	TRBV5-1	TRBD1	many	CASSLGQGVITEAFF	TGCGCCAGCAGCTTGGGACAGGGGGTGATCACTGAAGCTTTCTTT
TRBJ1-5	TRBV2	TRBD1	many	CASRGDRVGNQPQHF	TGTGCCAGCAGGGGGGACAGGGTTGGCAATCAGCCCCAGCATTTT
TRBJ1-2	TRBV11-3	-	few	CASSFNRIPHYGYTF	TGTGCCAGCAGCTTTAACAGGATACCACACTATGGCTACACCTTC
TRBJ1-5	TRBV27	-	many	CASSLSRGHSVNQPQHF	TGTGCCAGCAGTTTATCGCGGGGGCACAGCGTCAATCAGCCCCAGCATTTT
TRBJ2-1	TRBV7-9	-	many	CASSLPLGKQFF	TGTGCCAGCAGCTTACCGTTGGGGAAGCAGTTCTTC
TRBJ1-1	TRBV18	TRBD1	many	CASSPKTGTGPNTEAFF	TGTGCCAGCTCACCTAAGACCGGGACAGGGCCGAACACTGAAGCTTTCTTT
TRBJ2-2	TRBV11-3	TRBD2	few	CASSSPWGLATNTGELFF	TGTGCCAGCAGCTCCCCTTGGGGACTAGCGACGAACACCGGGGAGCTGTTTTTT
TRBJ2-7	TRBV3-1	-	-	CASRLNQVGEQYF	TGTGCCAGCAGACTAAATCAGGTTGGCGAGCAGTACTTC
TRBJ1-2	TRBV2	-	many	CASSEGAFYGYTF	TGTGCCAGCAGTGAAGGGGCGTTCTATGGCTACACCTTC
TRBJ2-6	TRBV7-2	-	few	CASTETGANVLTF	TGTGCCAGCACGGAGACTGGGGCCAACGTCCTGACTTTC
TRBJ2-7	TRBV18	TRBD1	few	CASSPTGASSYEQYF	TGTGCCAGCTCACCGACAGGGGCCAGCTCCTACGAGCAGTACTTC
TRBJ2-7	TRBV2	-	many	CASSQGPLRREQYF	TGTGCCAGCAGCCAGGGCCCCTTGAGGAGGGAGCAGTACTTC
TRBJ2-7	TRBV5-1	-	many	CASRTARAHEQYF	TGCGCCAGCAGGACCGCCAGGGCCCACGAGCAGTACTTC
TRBJ2-5	TRBV5-6	TRBD2	-	CASSRGLAGVSGETQYF	TGTGCCAGCAGCAGGGGACTAGCGGGAGTAAGTGGAGAGACCCAGTACTTC
TRBJ1-1	TRBV20-1	-	few	CSAREMRGGTEAFF	TGCAGTGCTAGAGAGATGAGGGGGGGTACTGAAGCTTTCTTT
TRBJ1-2	TRBV6-2/TRBV6-3	TRBD1	-	CASSSTGGVDGYTF	TGTGCCAGCAGTTCTACAGGGGGTGTAGATGGCTACACCTTC
TRBJ2-7	TRBV20-1	-	many	CSAHDTGTLHEQYF	TGCAGTGCCCACGATACAGGGACCCTTCACGAGCAGTACTTC
TRBJ1-4	TRBV20-1	-	few	CSASSGNNEKLFF	TGCAGTGCTAGTTCCGGGAATAATGAAAAACTGTTTTTT